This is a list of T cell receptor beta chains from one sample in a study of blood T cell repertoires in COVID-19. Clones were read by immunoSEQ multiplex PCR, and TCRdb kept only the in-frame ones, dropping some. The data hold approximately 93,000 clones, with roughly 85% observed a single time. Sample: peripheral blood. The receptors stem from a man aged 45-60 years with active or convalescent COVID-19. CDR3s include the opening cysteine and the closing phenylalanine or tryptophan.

CASSLRGTGVSYEQYF | TRBV11-1 | 16 | TRBJ2-7
CASSRHLTGPGYTF | TRBV28 | 14 | TRBJ1-2
CASSPAGVGNQPQHF | TRBV19 | 15 | TRBJ1-5
CASSTGQGQGGELFF | TRBV19 | 15 | TRBJ2-2
CASSYGVAGVKSQETQYF | TRBV4-1 | 18 | TRBJ2-5
CASSVVGNVQETQYF | TRBV9 | 15 | TRBJ2-5
CASSLTGTGSTGELFF | TRBV7-2 | 16 | TRBJ2-2
CASQQGIIPNRQPQHF | TRBV19 | 16 | TRBJ1-5
CASRPASGSGQGNTEAFF | TRBV7-8 | 18 | TRBJ1-1
CASSRTGITDTQYF | TRBV6-5 | 14 | TRBJ2-3
CASSVGFTSGGRYQETQYF | TRBV9 | 19 | TRBJ2-5
CASSIGRLAGSSYNEQFF | TRBV19 | 18 | TRBJ2-1
CATSRKNQGEVYGYTF | TRBV15 | 16 | TRBJ1-2
CAVSPDIGGGELFF | TRBV10-3 | 14 | TRBJ2-2
CASSLKGDYGYTF | TRBV19 | 13 | TRBJ1-2
CASSIPVLGPGGYTF | TRBV19 | 15 | TRBJ1-2
CARQDRTGELFF | TRBV2 | 12 | TRBJ2-2
CASSGSLAGGGQETQYF | TRBV7-2 | 17 | TRBJ2-5
CASSLGIDSNQPQHF | TRBV7-2 | 15 | TRBJ1-5